This T cell receptor beta chain was obtained from a study of PD-L1 blockade in urothelial cancer. Study summary: Most patients, about 85% of the roughly 29, were males with bladder-origin cancer. As for prior chemotherapy regimens, patients had received 0 to 3. Analyses used blood from 3 weeks (second dose) and 6 weeks after treatment start.

Time point: pretreatment peripheral blood. Disease in patients was locally advanced or metastatic urothelial carcinoma. The germline gives CDR1 MNHNY, CDR2 SVGAGI (reference sequence). The V gene lost 5 bases and the J gene lost 8 bases, with 15 bases spanning the gap. CDR3 length: 13 residues. Method: immunoSEQ multiplex PCR; TCRdb's copy keeps in-frame clones and lacks some. In the table there are 80,000 to 90,000 clones, around 85% of which are singletons. The rearrangement links TRBV6-6 to TRBJ1-1; tentatively, D is TRBD1 (5 bases). Source: PBMCs, taken around atezolizumab (anti-PD-L1) treatment. The TCR sequence derives from a man aged 60 to 69 with urothelial cancer. As DNA, the CDR3 is TGTGCCAGCAGTCTATCAGGGTATCAGGAAGCTTTCTTT. Translation gives CASSLSGYQEAFF.